These T cell receptor beta chains were read from a single sample in a study of Ad26.COV2.S vaccination and SARS-CoV-2 variants. The assay was immunoSEQ multiplex PCR, and TCRdb's table has in-frame clones only and misses some. The sample has about 350,000 clones; around 89% are singletons. Sequenced here: peripheral blood, sampled in a trial of Ad26.COV2.S vaccine versus placebo. Source of these receptors: a person between 18 and 65 years old who received the Ad26.COV2.S COVID-19 vaccine or a placebo. The CDR3 runs from the conserved cysteine through the conserved F or W. The D gene is left open where the match is weak. Where a row states a size, it is once, few, many or the class of an expanded clone; other rows omit it.

d_gene: TRBD2; abundance: -; v_gene: TRBV27; j_gene: TRBJ2-1; CDR3aa: CASSLQTSGKNEQFF; CDR3nt: TGTGCCAGCAGTCTCCAGACTAGCGGGAAGAATGAGCAGTTCTTC
d_gene: -; abundance: -; v_gene: TRBV28; j_gene: TRBJ1-1; CDR3aa: CASSFPDPGGEAFF; CDR3nt: TGTGCCAGCAGTTTCCCGGACCCGGGGGGTGAAGCTTTCTTT
d_gene: -; abundance: -; v_gene: TRBV10-3; j_gene: TRBJ2-3; CDR3aa: CATADVDTQYF; CDR3nt: TGTGCCACCGCGGACGTGGATACGCAGTATTTT
d_gene: -; abundance: -; v_gene: TRBV30; j_gene: TRBJ1-1; CDR3aa: CAWGRRNTEAFF; CDR3nt: TGTGCCTGGGGACGGAGGAACACTGAAGCTTTCTTT
d_gene: -; abundance: -; v_gene: TRBV28; j_gene: TRBJ1-1; CDR3aa: CASRFGGMNTEAFF; CDR3nt: TGTGCCAGCAGATTTGGAGGCATGAACACTGAAGCTTTCTTT
d_gene: -; abundance: -; v_gene: TRBV5-1; j_gene: TRBJ1-4; CDR3aa: CASSSNERGLGEKLFF; CDR3nt: TGCGCCAGCAGCTCTAACGAAAGGGGCCTGGGTGAAAAACTGTTTTTT
d_gene: TRBD2; abundance: -; v_gene: TRBV3-1/TRBV3-2; j_gene: TRBJ2-5; CDR3aa: CASSYLTSFQETQYF; CDR3nt: TGTGCCAGCAGCTATCTGACTAGCTTTCAAGAGACCCAGTACTTC
d_gene: TRBD2; abundance: -; v_gene: TRBV5-1; j_gene: TRBJ2-3; CDR3aa: CASSLIAGDTDTQYF; CDR3nt: TGCGCCAGCAGCTTGATAGCGGGAGACACAGATACGCAGTATTTT
d_gene: TRBD1; abundance: -; v_gene: TRBV13; j_gene: TRBJ1-1; CDR3aa: CASSLGQGNTEAFF; CDR3nt: TGTGCCAGCAGCTTGGGACAGGGGAACACTGAAGCTTTCTTT
d_gene: -; abundance: -; v_gene: TRBV7-2; j_gene: TRBJ1-5; CDR3aa: CASSLDGRSDQPQHF; CDR3nt: TGTGCCAGCAGCTTGGACGGACGGAGCGATCAGCCCCAGCATTTT
d_gene: TRBD1; abundance: once; v_gene: TRBV30; j_gene: TRBJ1-5; CDR3aa: CAWSGQGSQPQHF; CDR3nt: TGTGCCTGGAGTGGACAGGGTAGTCAGCCCCAGCATTTT
d_gene: -; abundance: -; v_gene: TRBV9; j_gene: TRBJ2-5; CDR3aa: CASSVWASGAETQYF; CDR3nt: TGTGCCAGCAGCGTATGGGCGTCCGGCGCGGAGACCCAGTACTTC
d_gene: -; abundance: -; v_gene: TRBV6-5; j_gene: TRBJ2-2; CDR3aa: CASSRGQNTGELFF; CDR3nt: TGTGCCAGCAGTCGGGGCCAGAACACCGGGGAGCTGTTTTTT
d_gene: -; abundance: -; v_gene: TRBV5-1; j_gene: TRBJ2-2; CDR3aa: CASSLVGSPGELFF; CDR3nt: TGCGCCAGCAGCTTGGTGGGCTCTCCCGGGGAGCTGTTTTTT
d_gene: -; abundance: -; v_gene: TRBV28; j_gene: TRBJ1-2; CDR3aa: CASSSGTYGYTF; CDR3nt: TGTGCCAGCAGTTCCGGGACCTATGGCTACACCTTC
d_gene: TRBD1; abundance: -; v_gene: TRBV7-2; j_gene: TRBJ2-5; CDR3aa: CASSKNRGQETQYF; CDR3nt: TGTGCCAGCAGCAAGAACAGGGGGCAAGAGACCCAGTACTTC